This TCR beta chain is drawn from a study of blood T cell repertoires in COVID-19. Overall study context: The cDNA or gDNA used as material had been derived from T cells, B-cell-depleted T cells, or PBMCs.

This CDR3 spans 13 amino acids. J gave up 8 bases and V 3 bases, and 2 bases lay outside the gene matches. Germline loops: CDR1 LGHDT, CDR2 YNNKEL (reference sequence). Libraries were prepared by immunoSEQ multiplex PCR; TCRdb keeps only in-frame clonotypes and omits some of them. Among roughly 410,000 clones listed, around 89% were seen once. This TCR derives from a middle-aged man with acute or convalescent COVID-19. The chain combines TRBV3-1 (or the pseudogene TRBV3-2) with TRBJ2-1; 9 positions match TRBD2. What was sequenced was peripheral blood. CDR3 region: CASSHGTSYEQFF. CDR3 bases: TGTGCCAGCAGCCACGGGACTAGCTATGAGCAGTTCTTC.